Listed below are T cell receptor beta chains from one sample, sequenced in a study of early T cells in non-severe SARS-CoV-2 infection. TCRdb processed the 5' RACE reads anew with MiXCR; each CDR3 protein has one entry. The table includes about 59,000 distinct CDR3 sequences, roughly 10% detected once. The specimen sequenced was whole blood. Every receptor here comes from an adult who was a healthcare worker with PCR-confirmed SARS-CoV-2 infection or an uninfected control (not recorded which). Each CDR3 is given without its conserved first and last residue.

j_call | v_call | cdr3_aa
TRBJ2-1 | TRBV3-1 | ASSVSDNEQF
TRBJ1-2 | TRBV29-1 | SVEAGGSRGYT
TRBJ2-1 | TRBV12-3/TRBV12-4 | ASSGPNSGGAAEQF
TRBJ1-1 | TRBV3-1 | ASSAGNTEAF
TRBJ1-2 | TRBV25-1 | ASSEYRGQDYGYT
TRBJ2-7 | TRBV24-1 | ATSASRDRGYEQY
TRBJ2-1 | TRBV10-3 | AISESQSRQRSSYNEQF
TRBJ2-3 | TRBV6-2/TRBV6-3 | ASRKDRGTQY
TRBJ1-1 | TRBV7-6 | ASSSSVNTEAF
TRBJ2-3 | TRBV7-9 | ASSPGGSGGLGTQY
TRBJ2-5 | TRBV4-3 | ASSQYSRETQY
TRBJ2-1 | TRBV5-1 | ASSLARWGEQF
TRBJ2-3 | TRBV7-7 | ASSLGGNTDTQY
TRBJ1-1 | TRBV6-5 | ASSYSLGREAF
TRBJ1-6 | TRBV20-1 | SAKGIGNNSPLH
TRBJ2-5 | TRBV2 | ASCGQTQETQY
TRBJ2-1 | TRBV12-3/TRBV12-4 | ASSAAGQGPNEQF
TRBJ1-2 | TRBV10-3 | AISESTTGYGYT
TRBJ2-3 | TRBV4-3 | ASSLSLDKTQY
TRBJ2-3 | TRBV19 | ASSRGLEPDTQY
TRBJ1-6 | TRBV20-1 | SASSGTGDSPLH
TRBJ2-2 | TRBV18 | ASPSGGNTGELF
TRBJ2-7 | TRBV7-9 | ASSSQGSSYEQY
TRBJ2-7 | TRBV5-1 | ASSRSPHEQY
TRBJ1-1 | TRBV12-5 | ASGLVLGGEAF
TRBJ2-7 | TRBV7-2 | ASSPRSILAGNYEQY
TRBJ2-7 | TRBV6-2/TRBV6-3 | AAQDRAPYEQY
TRBJ2-1 | TRBV29-1 | SVGLAGAIEQF
TRBJ1-6 | TRBV7-6 | ASSRQGGSPLH
TRBJ1-6 | TRBV28 | ASSFPGHGNSPLH
TRBJ2-7 | TRBV4-3 | ASSQSTGTSYEQY
TRBJ2-4 | TRBV11-2 | ASSLLGINIQY
TRBJ2-7 | TRBV25-1 | ASSSPGPQAGFSEQY
TRBJ1-1 | TRBV12-3/TRBV12-4 | ASSLKGTEAF
TRBJ2-1 | TRBV6-2/TRBV6-3 | ASSYQRKTEQF
TRBJ1-5 | TRBV7-6 | ASSNRGLNQPQH
TRBJ2-7 | TRBV5-5 | ASSLILAGAREQY
TRBJ1-5 | TRBV6-5 | ASSSGANQPQH
TRBJ2-5 | TRBV18 | ASSPVHDGQLT
TRBJ2-2 | TRBV5-5 | ASSFPSAGGELF
TRBJ1-5 | TRBV21-1 | ASSRRVWGDQPQH
TRBJ1-4 | TRBV12-3/TRBV12-4 | ASSLSGLEKLF
TRBJ1-2 | TRBV29-1 | SVLEYGYT
TRBJ2-5 | TRBV29-1 | SVVSPGSETQY
TRBJ1-6 | TRBV20-1 | SARDADRGIRSPLH
TRBJ2-3 | TRBV6-6 | ASSYWGRGDTQY
TRBJ2-1 | TRBV5-1 | ASSLQAAPYNEQF
TRBJ2-4 | TRBV6-2/TRBV6-3 | ASRKTGAGDIQY